This record concerns one T cell receptor beta chain sequence. Its target is unknown. This PCR relied on a set of 60 Vbeta primers and 13 Jbeta primers. TCRdb's copy holds only in-frame clones and misses some; the assay was immunoSEQ multiplex PCR. The sample holds about 190,000 clones, over 70% seen once. Trimming stripped 2 bases from V and 3 bases from J, with 13 bases between. The CDR3 length is 15 residues. Germline V gene lookup returns CDR1 MNHEY and CDR2 SVGAGI. The data originate from a study of cytomegalovirus exposure and HLA in healthy donors. Study-wide results and limits: In an earlier analysis, productive rearrangement rates for most beta V segments clustered near 87% or 30%.

Sequences were obtained from PBMCs. The rearrangement uses TRBV6-5 and TRBJ1-2; TRBD1 is a possible D gene (6 bases). The clonotype comes from a man between 25 and 39 years old in good health and CMV-seronegative. CDR3: CASSYQLTGYYGYTF. The CDR3 DNA reads as TGTGCCAGCAGTTACCAGCTTACAGGGTACTATGGCTACACCTTC.